This is a list of T cell receptor beta chains from one sample in a study of T cell repertoires in MIS-A myocarditis. This table comes from immunoSEQ multiplex PCR, and its TCRdb copy is limited to in-frame clones, with some not included. Of 14,000 to 15,000 clones in the sample, around 69% are singletons; the top ten hold roughly two thirds. The material sequenced was left ventricle heart tissue obtained at autopsy. These receptors were taken from a man between 18 and 35 years old with fulminant myocarditis from multisystem inflammatory syndrome in adults (MIS-A) after COVID-19. CDR3s include the opening cysteine and the closing phenylalanine or tryptophan. A D gene is named only where the DNA matches it firmly. Expanded clones get a size class; other rows say once, few or many, or leave the size out.

d_call: .
j_call: TRBJ2-7
v_call: TRBV9
clone_size: .
cdr3_aa: CASSVGLPGPYEQYF
cdr3_nt: TGTGCCAGCAGCGTAGGTCTCCCAGGGCCGTACGAGCAGTACTTC

d_call: .
j_call: TRBJ1-4
v_call: TRBV4-1
clone_size: .
cdr3_aa: CASSQREFSEKLFF
cdr3_nt: TGCGCCAGCAGCCAACGGGAGTTTAGTGAAAAACTGTTTTTT

d_call: TRBD2
j_call: TRBJ2-2
v_call: TRBV9
clone_size: few
cdr3_aa: CASSVGGSGRWDTGELFF
cdr3_nt: TGTGCCAGCAGCGTAGGCGGTAGCGGGAGATGGGACACCGGGGAGCTGTTTTTT

d_call: TRBD1
j_call: TRBJ1-1
v_call: TRBV6-2/TRBV6-3
clone_size: .
cdr3_aa: CASSRAGDRGEAFF
cdr3_nt: TGTGCCAGCAGCCGCGCGGGGGACAGGGGTGAAGCTTTCTTT

d_call: .
j_call: TRBJ1-1
v_call: TRBV19
clone_size: few
cdr3_aa: CASSIRGESMNTEAFF
cdr3_nt: TGTGCCAGTAGTATTAGAGGAGAGTCAATGAACACTGAAGCTTTCTTT

d_call: .
j_call: TRBJ1-1
v_call: TRBV19
clone_size: few
cdr3_aa: CASSTEGRGATEAFF
cdr3_nt: TGTGCCAGTAGTACCGAGGGGAGGGGTGCCACTGAAGCTTTCTTT

d_call: TRBD1
j_call: TRBJ1-6
v_call: TRBV7-2
clone_size: few
cdr3_aa: CASSLGGTGPFNSPLHF
cdr3_nt: TGTGCCAGCAGCTTAGGGGGGACAGGCCCTTTTAATTCACCCCTCCACTTT

d_call: .
j_call: TRBJ1-5
v_call: TRBV10-3
clone_size: few
cdr3_aa: CAISESRGGNQPQHF
cdr3_nt: TGTGCCATCAGTGAGTCGAGGGGAGGCAATCAGCCCCAGCATTTT

d_call: TRBD2
j_call: TRBJ2-3
v_call: TRBV10-3
clone_size: once
cdr3_aa: CAIKSLADGTDTQYF
cdr3_nt: TGTGCCATCAAGAGCCTAGCGGATGGCACAGATACGCAGTATTTT

d_call: .
j_call: TRBJ1-3
v_call: TRBV4-3
clone_size: .
cdr3_aa: CASSPDDTTGNTIYF
cdr3_nt: TGCGCCAGCAGCCCGGACGATACGACTGGAAACACCATATATTTT

d_call: TRBD1
j_call: TRBJ2-1
v_call: TRBV24-1
clone_size: .
cdr3_aa: CATSDLDRGSSNEQFF
cdr3_nt: TGTGCCACCAGTGATTTGGACAGGGGCTCGTCCAATGAGCAGTTCTTC

d_call: TRBD1
j_call: TRBJ1-1
v_call: TRBV4-1
clone_size: large
cdr3_aa: CASSHPDGGDRHVVDTEAFF
cdr3_nt: TGCGCCAGCAGCCACCCAGACGGAGGGGACAGGCACGTGGTAGACACTGAAGCTTTCTTT

d_call: .
j_call: TRBJ2-7
v_call: TRBV19
clone_size: .
cdr3_aa: CASSEPGPSYEQYF
cdr3_nt: TGTGCCAGTAGTGAACCGGGACCCAGCTACGAGCAGTACTTC

d_call: .
j_call: TRBJ2-7
v_call: TRBV9
clone_size: .
cdr3_aa: CASSPDPSSFYEQYF
cdr3_nt: TGTGCCAGCAGCCCCGACCCCAGCAGTTTCTACGAGCAGTACTTC